This T cell receptor (beta chain) was identified during a study of CD8 T cells in ankylosing spondylitis. Findings of the study overall: Both synovial fluid and blood in reactive arthritis had previously been reported to carry some motif variants. Significantly higher representation of disease-linked clones was reported for matched ankylosing spondylitis synovial fluid. What seemed typical of ankylosing spondylitis blood was a TCR beta motif built from roughly eight highly homologous variants. CD8+ disease-linked clones were present at relatively low frequencies in blood.

This clonotype was found a few times. Its antigen is as yet unknown. MiXCR was run by TCRdb on the 5' RACE reads, yielding one entry per CDR3 protein. The sample comprises roughly 440,000 distinct CDR3 sequences, roughly 18% of which are singletons, and approximately 1% rests with the top ten. This CDR3 has 15 amino acids. CDR1 and CDR2 from the germline V gene are SEHNR and FQNEAQ (reference sequence). V trimming: 4 bases; J trimming: 3 bases; junction bases outside the gene matches: 5. The gene calls are TRBV7-9 and TRBJ2-7; 11 bases are shared with TRBD2. Sequencing was done on a sample of blood, either unsorted or a sorted T cell fraction (not recorded which). This receptor was taken from a male donor with ankylosing spondylitis. CDR3 nucleotide sequence: TGTGCCAGCAGCTACCCGACTAGCGGGGTCTACGAGCAGTACTTC. Amino acid sequence: CASSYPTSGVYEQYF.